This T cell receptor (beta chain) emerged from a study of blood T cell repertoires in COVID-19. Study context: Acute and convalescent COVID-19 samples came from the United States, Italy and Spain. PBMCs, B-cell-depleted T cells, or T cells provided the cDNA or gDNA that made up the material.

The CDR3 has 15 amino acids. Germline CDR1 LGHDT, CDR2 YNNKEL (reference sequence). V was trimmed by 1 base and J by 0 bases, leaving 7 bases between them. As handled by the study authors: Amplified reference gene primers provided the basis for estimating nucleated cell counts. Here immunoSEQ multiplex PCR was the method, and the copy in TCRdb shows in-frame clones only, minus some. V, J and clone size are those of that table, while D and trimming were read from the DNA. Altogether about 250,000 clones are present, around 88% being singletons, with the ten largest covering roughly 5%. What was sequenced was peripheral blood. The sequence was collected from an elderly man with acute or convalescent COVID-19. This chain connects TRBV3-1 (or the pseudogene TRBV3-2) to TRBJ1-3, with D possibly TRBD1 on 6 matching bases. CDR3 in amino acids: CASSQGTVSGNTIYF. The CDR3 region has the DNA TGTGCCAGCAGCCAAGGGACAGTCTCTGGAAACACCATATATTTT.